The T cell receptor (beta chain) under discussion was sequenced for a study of shared clonotypes between healthy human individuals (dated by TCRdb to 2018 to 2021). Notes on the research overall: The cohort included a few men and a couple of women between 18 and 49 years of age. Each donor's leukapheresis produced roughly between roughly 0.85 and 9.5 billion PBMCs. To estimate repertoire size and how much clonotypes are shared between individuals, the study performed deep sequencing of blood TCR repertoires from about five healthy adults. Different laboratories and diverse techniques were used to prepare libraries and sequence TCR repertoires, to increase sequencing depth and limit assay-specific biases. For each donor, CD4 naive and CD4 memory were each run on three plates, CD8 naive on two plates, and CD8 memory on one plate. The paper's findings and limits, for the study overall: Based on pairwise subsampling, the degree of clonotype sharing among donors was expected to be affected by sequencing depth. Only blood was sampled, and tissue TCR repertoires likely differ from those in blood. Incomplete sequencing was indicated by rarefaction of sorted-subset datasets, despite the large sequencing depth. Across four donors, around 5% of naive CD4, 3% to 4% of naive CD8, 2% to 2.5% of memory CD4, and 0.4% of memory CD8 clonotypes were shared. Clonotypes shared by all four sorted-subset donors showed higher generation probabilities than non-shared clonotypes. Naive subsets generally had larger estimated clonotype richness than memory subsets. Because the study included a small number of donors, the genetic and exposure-history diversity represented was limited.

The germline V gene yields SGHAT for CDR1 and FQNNGV for CDR2. V loses 5 bases of germline sequence and J loses 3 bases, and the interval between the two ends is 17 bases. The CDR3 numbers 15 residues from cysteine through phenylalanine. Only the CDR3 DNA stays, 45 bases, in frame from base 1. Concerning this clone: This receptor's antigen is unknown. No base quality values were provided; no much bigger clone lies one nucleotide off.

Using the deep immunoSEQ assay, multiplex PCR amplified TCR CDR3 regions from genomic DNA. For each cell subset, the extracted genomic DNA was distributed evenly across all wells of several immunoSEQ 96-well plates, and each plate served as one replicate. For sorted subsets, each replicate PCR was loaded with 150 to 250 ng genomic DNA, equivalent to some 27,000 T cell genomes. Purified libraries were measured with a Qubit 3.0 fluorometer, size-checked on a Bioanalyzer 2100, and measured again with the KAPA Library Quantification kit. A separate single-read 150-cycle Illumina NextSeq 550 flow cell was used to sequence each immunoSEQ 96-well plate. Regarding the original processing steps: Because the immunoSEQ output held only junctional sequences and lacked quality scores, the filtering could not match the filtering applied to full-length reads. Sequences were annotated with PyIR, a Python wrapper for IgBLAST v1.9, and V/J genes and CDR3 were assigned using IMGT germline references. Reads with weak V/J assignments (E-value above 1e-6), missing CDR3, stop codons, out-of-frame junctions, or ambiguous translated residues were removed. A V3J clonotype was defined by an identical inferred V gene, J gene, and CDR3 amino acid sequence. To compute the percentage overlap between repertoires, the number of shared unique clonotypes was divided by the size of the smaller repertoire. Repertoire richness was assessed with RTK rarefaction, the Chao1 estimator, and Recon v2.1 estimates of unobserved clonotypes. Generation probabilities for all TCRbeta clonotypes obtained by the gDNA method from a few donors were computed using OLGA. The source is immuneACCESS, and TCRdb retained only in-frame sequences with V and J called. Part of the clones is not carried over; for the studies checked, unresolved V genes explain less than half of this, and the remainder is unexplained. The V and J calls and clone size are taken from that table; D and trimming were inferred from the DNA. Here the sample has roughly 1,500,000 clones; approximately 98% occur a single time. The ten largest account for approximately 0.44% of the sample.

The donors were healthy, HIV-negative adults with no recently reported acute infections or vaccinations. Every donor was a Caucasian adult living in Nashville, Tennessee, USA. CD4+ T cells were enriched through magnetic negative selection, after which naive cells were positively selected on CD45RA and the remaining negative fraction served as the memory subset. Blood was collected by leukapheresis, and PBMCs were isolated by Ficoll-Histopaque density gradient centrifugation and then cryopreserved in liquid nitrogen vapor phase. Analytical flow cytometry was used to check the purity and quantity of each magnetically sorted T cell population. From each sorted fraction, genomic DNA was isolated and quantified by UV absorbance on a Nanodrop 2000c.

The receptor's source is a man aged 30 to 39 in good health. Sequenced: naive CD4+ T cells sorted from blood. Reading the label with the study, this specimen's cell subset or site is: CD45RA+ positively selected. This chain is built from TRBV11-2 and TRBJ2-7; no D gene call is confident. The CDR3 protein: CASSHPFVGNYEQYF. The nucleotides read TGTGCCAGCAGCCACCCTTTTGTAGGGAACTACGAGCAGTACTTC.